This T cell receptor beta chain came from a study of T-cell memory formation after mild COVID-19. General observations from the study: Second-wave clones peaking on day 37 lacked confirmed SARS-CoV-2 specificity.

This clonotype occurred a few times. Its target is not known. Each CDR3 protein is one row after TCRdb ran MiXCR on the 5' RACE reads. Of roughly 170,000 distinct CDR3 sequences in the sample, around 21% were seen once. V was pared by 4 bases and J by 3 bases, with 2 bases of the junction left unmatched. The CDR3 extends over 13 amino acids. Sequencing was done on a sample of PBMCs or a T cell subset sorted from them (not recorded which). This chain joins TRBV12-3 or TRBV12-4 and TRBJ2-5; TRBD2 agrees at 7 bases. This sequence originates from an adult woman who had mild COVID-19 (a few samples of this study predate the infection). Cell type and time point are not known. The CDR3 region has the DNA TGTGCCAGCAGTTCTAGCGGTAAAGAGACCCAGTACTTC. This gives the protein CASSSSGKETQYF.